The text below deals with one T cell receptor (beta chain). The antigen remains undetermined. The time point here: newly diagnosed, previously untreated cHL patient sample. The comparison group had newly diagnosed, previously untreated classical Hodgkin lymphoma. The sample comes from a study of PD-1 blockade in classical Hodgkin lymphoma. Points from the study as a whole: Possibly reflecting disease activity or prior therapy, repertoire differences have causes that remain undefined. When set against healthy donors, newly diagnosed patients were reported to show lower baseline TCR diversity.

Germline CDR1 and CDR2: SNHLY and FYNNEI. V lost 8 bases, J lost 2 bases, and 16 bases lay in between. The CDR3 totals 14 residues. The table came from immunoSEQ multiplex PCR; TCRdb's copy has only in-frame clones and leaves some out. The sample has roughly 70,000 clones, over 90% seen once. The material sequenced was peripheral blood mononuclear cells (PBMCs). The clonotype originates from a human donor with classical Hodgkin lymphoma. V gene TRBV2 combines with J gene TRBJ2-7; D possibly corresponds to TRBD2 (7 bases). This CDR3 reads CASLGGGQAYEQYF. Here the CDR3 DNA reads TGTGCCAGCCTCGGCGGGGGCCAAGCCTACGAGCAGTACTTC. Looking up the rest from reference TRBV2 and TRBJ2-7 gives the full variable domain: EPEVTQTPSHQVTQMGQEVILRCVPISNHLYFYWYRQILGQKVEFLVSFYNNEISEKSEIFDDQFSVERPDGSNFTLKIRSTKLEDSAMYFCASLGGGQAYEQYFGPGTRLTVT.